These 21 T cell receptor beta chains were all obtained from the same sample, sequenced in a study of post-analysis software for immune sequencing data. Study-wide results and limits: About 5 TRBV segments occurring more often in patients than controls included TRBV5-6, TRBV5-1 and TRBV20-1.

For these receptors, no antigen is known. Carried by the TCR beta cDNA libraries were unique molecular identifiers. In TCRdb, the PCR reads were re-called with MiXCR into one record per CDR3 protein. The data hold roughly 800,000 distinct CDR3 sequences, with 25% to 30% observed a single time. The sample consisted of blood. These receptors all stem from a girl aged 10 to 17 with multiple sclerosis.

V and J are TRBV10-3 and TRBJ2-5; D is tentatively TRBD1 or TRBD2 (5 bases each). The CDR3 runs to 13 residues. Germline CDR1 reads ENHRY; CDR2 reads SYGVKD. With 1 base removed from V and 2 bases from J, the gap between germline ends came to 5 bases. As DNA, the CDR3 is TGTGCCATCAGTGAGTGGGGGCAAGAGACCCAGTACTTC. Protein sequence: CAISEWGQETQYF.

As regards this clonotype: The junction departs from the called germline gene at one end, perhaps through a read error. V and J are TRBV5-1 and TRBJ2-7, with 7 bases matching TRBD1. Looked up from germline, CDR1 is SGHRS and CDR2 is YFSETQ. The CDR3 has 14 amino acids. The CDR3 protein is CATSVQGNAHEQYF. The CDR3 DNA is TGCGCCACCAGCGTACAGGGGAATGCTCACGAGCAGTACTTC.

In its sample, this clonotype was seen a few times. The chain carries TRBV28 and TRBJ2-7, with a possible D match to TRBD2 (6 bases). Germline assignment: CDR1 MDHEN and CDR2 SYDVKM. The CDR3 is 12 residues long. V was cut by 6 bases and J by 9 bases, with 15 bases left in between. In DNA, the CDR3 is TGTGCCAGCAGAAGCGGGCTTAACGGGCAGTACTTC. Amino acid sequence: CASRSGLNGQYF.

This clonotype has only a few counts. The chain employs TRBV4-1 and TRBJ1-6, with D tentatively TRBD1 (6 bases). This CDR3 is 14 amino acids long. Germline CDR1 reads MGHRA; CDR2 reads YSYEKL. Trimming took off 5 bases at V and 8 bases at J, with 13 bases between the two ends. The CDR3 sequence: CASSLTTGDSPLHF. In nucleotides, the CDR3 is TGCGCCAGCAGCTTAACGACAGGTGATTCACCCCTCCACTTT.

V gene TRBV3-1 combines with J gene TRBJ2-3; 9 nucleotides agree with TRBD2. The V and J ends lost 4 bases and 1 base, in that order; junction bases with no gene match: 6. There are 16 residues in the CDR3. CDR1 LGHDT and CDR2 YNNKEL come from the germline V gene (reference sequence). The CDR3 reads CASSPWERGGTDTQYF. The CDR3 DNA sequence: TGTGCCAGCAGCCCCTGGGAGCGGGGGGGCACAGATACGCAGTATTTT.

V is TRBV7-2 and J is TRBJ2-5; D remains unclear. The CDR3 is made up of 15 amino acids. The V end lost 2 bases, the J end lost 0 bases, and 10 bases lay between the germline ends. The germline V gene encodes CDR1 SGHTA and CDR2 FQGNSA. CDR3 DNA sequence: TGTGCCAGCAGCTTAAATGGTGGGCACCAAGAGACCCAGTACTTC. This gives the protein CASSLNGGHQETQYF. Based on the CDR3 plus reference TRBV7-2 and TRBJ2-5, the full variable domain is GAGVSQSPSNKVTEKGKDVELRCDPISGHTALYWYRQSLGQGLEFLIYFQGNSAPDKSGLPSDRFSAERTGGSVSTLTIQRTQQEDSAVYLCASSLNGGHQETQYFGPGTRLLVL.

This sequence joins TRBV15 and TRBJ1-1; 7 bases line up with TRBD1. The V gene's germline CDR1 is LNHNV and CDR2 YYDKDF (reference sequence). The V segment lost 2 bases and the J segment 2 bases; nucleotides outside the gene matches: 5. The CDR3 is 15 amino acids. DNA for the CDR3: TGTGCCACCAGCAGACCCAGGGGGGTAAACACTGAAGCTTTCTTT. Residues: CATSRPRGVNTEAFF.

This clonotype occurred a few times. This rearrangement joins TRBV9 to TRBJ2-3; no clear D gene. The CDR3 totals 15 residues. Germline CDR1 and CDR2: SGDLS and YYNGEE. V lost 3 bases and J lost 2, with 13 bases in between. The CDR3 nucleotides read TGTGCCAGCAGCGGCCGGCGGACCGCCACAGATACGCAGTATTTT. This translates into CASSGRRTATDTQYF.

The chain combines TRBV7-9 with TRBJ1-1; D remains ambiguous. The CDR3 loop spans 13 amino acids. The V gene lost 1 base and the J gene lost 2 bases, with 5 bases spanning the gap. The germline V gene has CDR1 SEHNR and CDR2 FQNEAQ (reference sequence). DNA for the CDR3: TGTGCCAGCAGCTTAGATCAAAACACTGAAGCTTTCTTT. Protein: CASSLDQNTEAFF.

The chain links TRBV20-1 to TRBJ2-2; D perhaps matches TRBD1 (8 bases). Between the trimmed V and J ends, which lost 1 base and 3 bases, there was a span of 21 bases. The CDR3 has 18 residues. The germline V gene encodes CDR1 DFQATT and CDR2 SNEGSKA (reference sequence). CDR3 sequence: CSARGKRDRKRDTGELFF. CDR3 DNA: TGCAGTGCTAGAGGCAAGCGGGACAGGAAAAGGGACACCGGGGAGCTGTTTTTT.

This chain joins TRBV20-1 and TRBJ2-3; 9 bases are a match to TRBD2. This CDR3 comprises 12 residues. J was trimmed by 5 bases and V by 7 bases; bases with no gene match: 4. Germline lookup yields CDR1 DFQATT and CDR2 SNEGSKA (reference sequence). This chain's CDR3 is CSVKREVDTQYF. CDR3 coding DNA: TGCAGTGTTAAGCGGGAGGTAGATACGCAGTATTTT.

V usage is TRBV27 and J usage is TRBJ1-5; D is undetermined. The CDR3 sequence is 13 residues long. The V end lost 3 bases, the J end lost 4 bases, and 7 bases lay between the germline ends. Germline CDR1 is MNHEY and CDR2 is SMNVEV (reference sequence). CDR3 in DNA: TGTGCCAGCAGTTTGGTCCGGAATCAGCCCCAGCATTTT. Its translation: CASSLVRNQPQHF.

This clonotype appeared once. The V gene is TRBV4-3, the J gene TRBJ2-4; TRBD2 aligns across 7 bases. The germline gives CDR1 LGHNA, CDR2 YSLEER. This CDR3 spans 15 amino acids. V trimming: 0 bases; J trimming: 3 bases; junction bases outside the gene matches: 2. The CDR3 region has the DNA TGCGCCAGCAGCCAAGATCGGGAGGACAAAAACATTCAGTACTTC. This translates into CASSQDREDKNIQYF.

The rearrangement joins TRBV7-2 to TRBJ2-3; D might be TRBD2 (5 bases). The length of the CDR3 is 12 residues. CDR1 SGHTA and CDR2 FQGNSA come from the germline V gene. V gave up 4 bases and J gave up 4 bases, with 6 bases separating them. CDR3 DNA: TGTGCCAGCAGCTGGACTTCAGATACGCAGTATTTT. As protein: CASSWTSDTQYF.

A word on this clonotype: With a much larger clone just one base away, this may be a read error. The chain has TRBV7-2 and TRBJ2-5, with D perhaps TRBD2 (5 bases). This CDR3 is 13 amino acids long. Trimming removed 5 bases at V and 11 bases at J, with 18 bases between. Germline CDR1 SGHTA, CDR2 FQGNSA. The CDR3 loop is CASSPGIYNEQYF. Written as DNA, the CDR3 is TGTGCCAGCAGCCCCGGGATCTACAATGAGCAGTACTTC.

This clonotype was observed a handful of times. This chain connects TRBV7-2 to TRBJ2-6, with D unclear. The germline V gene has CDR1 SGHTA and CDR2 FQGNSA. The ends were cut back, 3 bases at V and 1 base at J, with 13 bases in the middle. The CDR3 covers 17 residues. CDR3 loop: CASSFIGASSGANVLTF. CDR3 DNA: TGTGCCAGCAGCTTCATAGGCGCCTCTTCTGGGGCCAACGTCCTGACTTTC.

The chain employs TRBV20-1 and TRBJ2-7; D tentatively fits TRBD1 or TRBD2 (5 bases each). Deletions cut 3 bases from V and 0 bases from J, with 12 bases between. CDR1 and CDR2 from the germline V gene are DFQATT and SNEGSKA (reference sequence). The CDR3 spans 14 residues. CDR3 sequence: CSASGTLLSYEQYF. The CDR3 DNA sequence: TGCAGTGCTAGCGGGACGCTGCTCTCCTACGAGCAGTACTTC.

The rearrangement joins TRBV10-3 to TRBJ2-3, with a weak D call TRBD1 (5 bases). Germline V CDR1 and CDR2: ENHRY, SYGVKD. V was clipped by 4 bases and J by 1 base, with 12 bases between them. The CDR3 has 15 amino acids. The CDR3 DNA reads TGTGCCATCAGTGGGGGCCAATCGGGCACAGATACGCAGTATTTT. Amino acids: CAISGGQSGTDTQYF.

Regarding this clonotype: Given the absence of the conserved phenylalanine or tryptophan at the CDR3 end, a read error is likely. This rearrangement joins TRBV20-1 to TRBJ2-7; D gene ambiguous. Trimming took 1 base from V and 2 from J, leaving 3 bases between them. The CDR3 consists of 11 residues. The germline V gene encodes CDR1 DFQATT and CDR2 SNEGSKA (reference sequence). CDR3 bases: TGCAGTGCTAGAGGCCCCTACGAGCAGTACTTG. It specifies CSARGPYEQYL.

In this sample, this clonotype turned up a few times. This rearrangement joins TRBV5-1 to TRBJ2-1; 9 bases are shared with TRBD1. The germline CDR1 and CDR2 sequences are SGHRS and YFSETQ. The CDR3 has 14 residues. The V and J ends lost 3 bases and 7 bases, in that order; junction bases with no gene match: 5. In DNA, the CDR3 is TGCGCCAGCAGCTCGGACAGGGGTAGGAATGAGCAGTTCTTC. Its translation: CASSSDRGRNEQFF.

Points on this clonotype: One junction end disagrees with the germline gene, perhaps due to a read error. The chain employs TRBV12-3 or TRBV12-4 and TRBJ2-2; perhaps TRBD2 as D (6 bases). The CDR3 length is 15 residues. In DNA, the CDR3 is TGTGCCGGAATAAAGGACGGGGGAAACACCGGGGAGCTGCTTTTT. Translated: CAGIKDGGNTGELLF.